The clone carrying this T cell receptor (beta chain) was detected many times. Each CDR3 protein is one row after TCRdb ran MiXCR on the 5' RACE reads. The sample lists roughly 87,000 distinct CDR3 sequences, roughly 15% seen once, with 6.2% in the top ten. The sample originates from a study of T cells of healthy individuals. Trimming stripped 0 bases from V and 7 bases from J, with 10 bases between. The V gene's germline CDR1 is LGHNA and CDR2 YSLEER. CDR3 length: 15 residues. This receptor was taken from a human donor in good health. The chain couples TRBV4-3 to TRBJ1-6; D is unresolved. In DNA form, the CDR3 reads TGCGCCAGCAGCCAAGATGACGGGCAAAATTCACCCCTCCACTTT. Its protein is CASSQDDGQNSPLHF.